A selection of T cell receptor beta chains follows, all from one sample in a study of technical replicates of blood from a handful of donors. Clones were sequenced by immunoSEQ multiplex PCR, and TCRdb holds only the in-frame ones, with some missing. The profile covers over 55,000 clones, with approximately 96% appearing a single time and around 0.22% taken by the ten largest. Source material: T cells isolated from PBMCs. The receptors were sampled from a human donor in good health. CDR3s include the opening cysteine and the closing phenylalanine or tryptophan. The D gene is left open where the match is weak. Some rows mark clone size as missing; the rest say once, few, many or name a class of expanded clone.

size: .
D: .
J: TRBJ1-5
V: TRBV28
DNA: TGTGCCAGCAGTTTAGACAGTAATCAGCCCCAGCATTTT
CDR3: CASSLDSNQPQHF

size: .
D: TRBD2
J: TRBJ2-3
V: TRBV4-1
DNA: TGCGCCAGCAGCCAACAGGGACTAGGCACAGATACGCAGTATTTT
CDR3: CASSQQGLGTDTQYF

size: .
D: .
J: TRBJ2-7
V: TRBV7-6
DNA: TGTGCCAGCAGCTTAGGGGGCGGGGACTTGGTCTACGAGCAGTACTTC
CDR3: CASSLGGGDLVYEQYF

size: once
D: TRBD2
J: TRBJ2-7
V: TRBV11-3
DNA: TGTGCCAGCAGCTTAACTAGCGGGGGGATCTACGAGCAGTACTTC
CDR3: CASSLTSGGIYEQYF

size: .
D: .
J: TRBJ2-2
V: TRBV15
DNA: TGTGCCACCAGCAGAGATCGCGGGGCCCCCGGGGAGCTGTTTTTT
CDR3: CATSRDRGAPGELFF

size: .
D: TRBD1
J: TRBJ1-1
V: TRBV5-4
DNA: TGTGCCAGCAGCTTGGCGGTACGACAGGGGAACACTGAAGCTTTCTTT
CDR3: CASSLAVRQGNTEAFF

size: .
D: TRBD2
J: TRBJ2-2
V: TRBV5-1
DNA: TGCGCCAGCAGCAGGGACTACCAGAACACCGGGGAGCTGTTTTTT
CDR3: CASSRDYQNTGELFF

size: .
D: .
J: TRBJ1-5
V: TRBV6-5
DNA: TGTGCCAGCAGTACACAAAGCAATCAGCCCCAGCATTTT
CDR3: CASSTQSNQPQHF

size: .
D: .
J: TRBJ2-7
V: TRBV10-1
DNA: TGCGCCAGCAGTCCATCCCGCTACTACGAGCAGTACTTC
CDR3: CASSPSRYYEQYF

size: once
D: TRBD2
J: TRBJ2-2
V: TRBV7-2
DNA: TGTGCCAGCAGCCAAGGACTAGCAAGACCGAACACCGGGGAGCTGTTTTTT
CDR3: CASSQGLARPNTGELFF

size: .
D: TRBD1
J: TRBJ1-4
V: TRBV27
DNA: TGTGCCAGCCGCTCTGGGACAGAGAATAATGAAAAACTGTTTTTT
CDR3: CASRSGTENNEKLFF

size: .
D: .
J: TRBJ2-2
V: TRBV15
DNA: TGTGCCACCAGCAGAGGATTGTGGGCGGGCTACACCGGGGAGCTGTTTTTT
CDR3: CATSRGLWAGYTGELFF

size: once
D: TRBD1
J: TRBJ1-6
V: TRBV27
DNA: TGTGCCAGCAGTCCCCCCAACAGGGGGCTAATCTCACCCCTCCACTTT
CDR3: CASSPPNRGLISPLHF

size: .
D: TRBD1
J: TRBJ1-2
V: TRBV9
DNA: TGTGCCAGCAGCGTAGGGTCAGGGACAGGGGTCTATGGCTACACCTTC
CDR3: CASSVGSGTGVYGYTF

size: .
D: .
J: TRBJ2-5
V: TRBV28
DNA: TGTGCCAGCAGTCCACATAACACCTTAGCTTACTTC
CDR3: CASSPHNTLAYF

size: .
D: .
J: TRBJ2-5
V: TRBV28
DNA: TGTGCCAGCAGCGGACGGAAAGCGGTTCAAGAGACCCAGTACTTC
CDR3: CASSGRKAVQETQYF

size: .
D: TRBD1
J: TRBJ1-4
V: TRBV6-1
DNA: TGTGCCAGCAGCCGGGACAGTAATAATGAAAAACTGTTTTTT
CDR3: CASSRDSNNEKLFF

size: .
D: .
J: TRBJ1-2
V: TRBV9
DNA: TGTGCCAGCAGCGTATTTTCCGTTACTAACTATGGCTACACCTTC
CDR3: CASSVFSVTNYGYTF

size: .
D: TRBD1
J: TRBJ1-1
V: TRBV19
DNA: TGTGCCAGTAGTATACCAGCACAGGGGGCGACTGAAGCTTTCTTT
CDR3: CASSIPAQGATEAFF

size: .
D: .
J: TRBJ1-4
V: TRBV9
DNA: TGTGCCAGCAGCGCCCAAGCCCTAACTAATGAAAAACTGTTTTTT
CDR3: CASSAQALTNEKLFF

size: .
D: .
J: TRBJ1-1
V: TRBV7-9
DNA: TGTGCCAGCGAGAAACAGCTGAACACTGAAGCTTTCTTT
CDR3: CASEKQLNTEAFF

size: once
D: .
J: TRBJ2-4
V: TRBV10-3
DNA: TGTGCCATCAGTGAGTCAGTTGAGGGGGGGAAAAACATTCAGTACTTC
CDR3: CAISESVEGGKNIQYF

size: once
D: TRBD1
J: TRBJ2-1
V: TRBV6-5
DNA: TGTGCCAGCAGCCAAGGGACAGCCCGTCGGTTCTTC
CDR3: CASSQGTARRFF

size: .
D: TRBD1
J: TRBJ2-7
V: TRBV29-1
DNA: TGCAGCGTTGGATACAGGGGGCGCGACGAGCAGTACTTC
CDR3: CSVGYRGRDEQYF

size: .
D: .
J: TRBJ1-2
V: TRBV30
DNA: TGTGCCTGGAGGAAGGGGTTTGTTTCAGTTAACTATGGCTACACCTTC
CDR3: CAWRKGFVSVNYGYTF

size: .
D: TRBD1
J: TRBJ2-1
V: TRBV4-1
DNA: TGCGCCAGCAGCCACGGGGACAGGGGGCTCAATGAGCAGTTCTTC
CDR3: CASSHGDRGLNEQFF

size: .
D: .
J: TRBJ2-7
V: TRBV5-8
DNA: TGTGCCAGCAGCCGTGACGTAGGGGTGGCCTCCTACGAGCAGTACTTC
CDR3: CASSRDVGVASYEQYF

size: .
D: .
J: TRBJ2-7
V: TRBV7-2
DNA: TGTGCCAGCAGGGTTGACTGGAGCTCCTACGAGCAGTACTTC
CDR3: CASRVDWSSYEQYF

size: .
D: .
J: TRBJ2-3
V: TRBV25-1
DNA: TGTGCCAGCAGTGCAGTGGCTCACAGCTACACAGATACGCAGTATTTT
CDR3: CASSAVAHSYTDTQYF

size: .
D: .
J: TRBJ1-4
V: TRBV5-1
DNA: TGCGCCAGCAGCTTGGGACATTCCACTAATGAAAAACTGTTTTTT
CDR3: CASSLGHSTNEKLFF

size: .
D: .
J: TRBJ1-2
V: TRBV11-3
DNA: TGTGCCAGCAGCAGAGTTCGGGGCTATGGCTACACCTTC
CDR3: CASSRVRGYGYTF

size: .
D: .
J: TRBJ1-1
V: TRBV2
DNA: TGTGCCGTATGGGGGGACGCCACTGAAGCTTTCTTT
CDR3: CAVWGDATEAFF

size: .
D: .
J: TRBJ1-1
V: TRBV6-1
DNA: TGTGCCAGCAGTGAATTAGTGGTGGGAGACACTGAAGCTTTCTTT
CDR3: CASSELVVGDTEAFF

size: .
D: .
J: TRBJ2-5
V: TRBV4-1
DNA: TGCGCCAGCAGCCAGCCGGGACAGAAGATAGCGGGAATGGAGACCCAGTACTTC
CDR3: CASSQPGQKIAGMETQYF

size: .
D: .
J: TRBJ1-1
V: TRBV5-4
DNA: TGTGCCAGCAGCTTGCCGACGGGATGGAACACTGAAGCTTTCTTT
CDR3: CASSLPTGWNTEAFF

size: .
D: .
J: TRBJ2-1
V: TRBV7-9
DNA: TGTGCCAGCAGTCTCCGGCTAGATAGTTACAATGAGCAGTTCTTC
CDR3: CASSLRLDSYNEQFF

size: .
D: TRBD1
J: TRBJ1-5
V: TRBV2
DNA: TGTGCCAGCAGTGTAGGACAGGGGGTCCAGCCCCAGCATTTT
CDR3: CASSVGQGVQPQHF

size: .
D: .
J: TRBJ1-3
V: TRBV5-1
DNA: TGCGCCAGCAGCCCAAGAGACAGCGACACCATATATTTT
CDR3: CASSPRDSDTIYF

size: .
D: .
J: TRBJ2-5
V: TRBV5-4
DNA: TGTGCCAGCAGCTCTTCAACAGGTGGTAAAGAGACCCAGTACTTC
CDR3: CASSSSTGGKETQYF

size: .
D: TRBD1
J: TRBJ1-6
V: TRBV6-6
DNA: TGTGCCAGCGTTGACAGGGGTCGTTCACCCCTCCACTTT
CDR3: CASVDRGRSPLHF